The present T cell receptor beta chain was sequenced within a study of shared clonotypes between healthy human individuals (dated by TCRdb to 2020 to 2021). About the investigation overall: The cohort included three men and a couple of women between 18 and 49 years of age. For each donor, CD4 naive and CD4 memory were each given three plates, CD8 naive was given two plates, and CD8 memory was given one plate. Blood TCR repertoires of a handful of healthy adults were deeply sequenced to estimate repertoire size and the extent of clonotype sharing between individuals. To increase sequencing depth and limit assay-specific biases, TCR repertoire library preparation and sequencing were carried out by different laboratories using diverse techniques. Per donor, leukapheresis produced somewhere between about 0.9 and 9.5 billion PBMCs. Overall results and qualifications from the work: Sharing across a few donors was observed for about 5% of naive CD4, 3% to 3.5% of naive CD8, roughly 2.4% of memory CD4, and roughly 0.4% of memory CD8 clonotypes. Sampling was restricted to blood, and TCR repertoires in tissue are likely to differ from TCR repertoires in blood. Larger estimated clonotype richness was generally found for naive subsets than for memory subsets. Rarefaction of sorted-subset datasets indicated incomplete sequencing despite the large sequencing depth. Higher generation probabilities were observed for clonotypes shared by all four sorted-subset donors than for non-shared clonotypes. The genetic and exposure-history diversity represented was limited by the small number of donors. Pairwise subsampling led to the expectation that sequencing depth would affect the degree of clonotype sharing among donors.

For this clone: This receptor's antigen is unknown. The sample holds no much larger clone one base away, and base qualities are not on file.

The donors were healthy, HIV-negative adults who had no recently reported acute infections or vaccinations. Only Caucasian adults living in Nashville, Tennessee, USA were represented among the donors. CD4+ T cells were enriched by magnetic negative selection, after which naive cells were positively selected on CD45RA and the negative fraction was taken as the memory subset. After blood collection by leukapheresis, PBMCs were isolated using Ficoll-Histopaque density gradient centrifugation and then cryopreserved in the vapor phase of liquid nitrogen. Analytical flow cytometry was used to check the purity and quantity of each magnetically sorted T cell population. Genomic DNA was isolated from each sorted fraction and quantified by UV absorbance on a Nanodrop 2000c. At the junction V is shortened by 5 bases and J by 1 base; bases outside the gene matches: 6. For CDR1 and CDR2, the germline V gene lists SGDLS and YYNGEE. The CDR3 contains 16 residues, cysteine and phenylalanine counted. Only the CDR3 DNA is retained, 48 bases long and in frame from the first base.

Using the deep immunoSEQ assay, multiplex PCR amplified TCR CDR3 regions from genomic DNA. Genomic DNA extracted from each cell subset was distributed evenly over all wells of several immunoSEQ 96-well plates, and each plate served as one replicate. For sorted subsets, 150 to 250 ng of genomic DNA, equivalent to 25,000 to 35,000 T cell genomes, went into each replicate PCR. Purified libraries were measured with a Qubit 3.0 fluorometer, size-checked on a Bioanalyzer 2100, and measured again with the KAPA Library Quantification kit. Every immunoSEQ 96-well plate was sequenced on a separate single-read 150-cycle Illumina NextSeq 550 flow cell. The original pipeline was this. Because the immunoSEQ output held only junctional sequences and lacked quality scores, the filtering could not match the filtering applied to full-length reads. To assign V/J genes and CDR3, sequences were annotated against IMGT germline references using PyIR, a Python wrapper for IgBLAST v1.9. Reads were filtered out if the reads had weak V/J assignments (E-value above 1e-6), no CDR3, stop codons, out-of-frame junctions, or ambiguous translated residues. V3J clonotypes were defined by identical inferred V gene, J gene, and CDR3 amino acid sequence. Percentage overlap between repertoires was calculated by dividing the number of shared unique clonotypes by the size of the smaller repertoire. Repertoire richness was assessed with RTK rarefaction, the Chao1 estimator, and Recon v2.1 estimates of unobserved clonotypes. Generation probabilities for all TCRbeta clonotypes obtained by the gDNA method from several donors were computed using OLGA. The clones in this table, taken by TCRdb from immuneACCESS, are in-frame only. Not every clone is retained; where verified, under half of the shortfall comes from an unresolved V gene, and the cause of the rest is unknown. The V and J calls and clone size come from that table; D and trimming were worked out from the DNA. The sample includes 900,000 to 1,200,000 clones, with 75% to 85% observed a single time. The ten most abundant clones make up under 0.8% of the sample.

The rearrangement combines TRBV9 with TRBJ2-3; TRBD2 agrees with 11 junctional bases. The sequenced sample was memory CD4+ T cells from PBMCs. The sample's cell subset or site label is to be understood as: CD45RA-negative fraction. The sequence came from a man aged 18 to 30 in good health. Some clones in this sample may be carry-over from other donors' samples. The CDR3 reads CASSSGRGRGTDTQYF. The nucleotides read TGTGCCAGCAGTAGCGGGAGGGGAAGGGGCACAGATACGCAGTATTTT.